A selection of T cell receptor beta chains follows, all from one sample in a study of response to subunit inactivated influenza vaccine. TCRdb ran MiXCR on the RT-PCR reads and lists one entry per CDR3 protein. In the table there are a few hundred thousand distinct CDR3 sequences, 20% to 25% of which are singletons. The input for sequencing was PBMCs from blood, taken roughly 20 months after vaccination. These receptors were collected from a man aged 45 to 70 who received an inactivated influenza vaccine. CDR3s include the opening cysteine and the closing phenylalanine or tryptophan. A D gene is named only where the DNA matches it firmly. Clone size is given for some rows only: seen once, a few or many times, or a class if the clone is expanded.

abundance	d_gene	j_gene	v_gene	CDR3aa	CDR3nt
-	-	TRBJ1-4	TRBV4-3	CASSQGLRKGLNEKLFF	TGCGCCAGCAGCCAAGGACTCAGGAAAGGGCTTAATGAAAAACTGTTTTTT
-	TRBD1	TRBJ2-7	TRBV12-3/TRBV12-4	CASSWGTGSYEQYF	TGTGCCAGCAGTTGGGGGACAGGCTCCTACGAGCAGTACTTC
few	-	TRBJ2-1	TRBV19	CASSRGRHNEQFF	TGTGCCAGTAGTAGGGGACGGCACAATGAGCAGTTCTTC
-	-	TRBJ2-2	TRBV5-4	CASSPGHSANTGELFF	TGTGCCAGCAGCCCGGGACACTCCGCGAACACCGGGGAGCTGTTTTTT
few	TRBD2	TRBJ2-3	TRBV24-1	CATRLAGDTDTQYF	TGTGCCACAAGACTAGCGGGAGACACAGATACGCAGTATTTT
-	-	TRBJ2-7	TRBV12-3/TRBV12-4	CASSTRSAYEQYF	TGTGCCAGCAGTACGAGGAGTGCCTACGAGCAGTACTTC
-	-	TRBJ1-2	TRBV20-1	CSSYRVGYTF	TGCAGTTCTTATCGGGTTGGCTACACCTTC
few	-	TRBJ2-7	TRBV19	CASRPAGVAYEQYF	TGTGCCAGTAGGCCCGCCGGGGTGGCCTACGAGCAGTACTTC
many	TRBD1	TRBJ1-5	TRBV2	CASRADRGENQPQHF	TGTGCCAGCAGAGCCGACAGGGGCGAGAATCAGCCCCAGCATTTT
-	-	TRBJ1-3	TRBV20-1	CSATLQALQGNTIYF	TGCAGTGCTACCTTACAGGCACTCCAGGGAAACACCATATATTTT
-	-	TRBJ1-1	TRBV12-3/TRBV12-4	CASSGTSLNTEAFF	TGTGCCAGCAGTGGGACATCCTTGAACACTGAAGCTTTCTTT
few	-	TRBJ2-2	TRBV20-1	CSARDGDTGELFF	TGCAGTGCTAGAGATGGGGATACCGGGGAGCTGTTTTTT
-	-	TRBJ1-2	TRBV15	CATSRDREGYTF	TGTGCCACCAGCAGAGATCGAGAGGGCTACACCTTC
many	TRBD2	TRBJ2-1	TRBV4-2	CASSLAGGRLYNEQFF	TGTGCCAGCAGTCTCGCGGGGGGCCGACTCTACAATGAGCAGTTCTTC
few	-	TRBJ2-7	TRBV6-5	CASSSPGTSLYEQYF	TGTGCCAGCAGTTCCCCCGGGACATCTCTTTACGAGCAGTACTTC
-	-	TRBJ2-7	TRBV7-9	CASSFGLPYEQYF	TGTGCCAGCAGCTTCGGGTTACCCTACGAGCAGTACTTC
-	-	TRBJ1-5	TRBV12-3/TRBV12-4	CASGDGVDQPQHF	TGTGCCAGCGGAGACGGGGTCGATCAGCCCCAGCATTTT
few	-	TRBJ1-3	TRBV7-9	CASSLAGGPSSGNTIYF	TGTGCCAGCAGCTTAGCTGGGGGGCCCAGCTCTGGAAACACCATATATTTT
few	-	TRBJ2-2	TRBV15	CATSRETGATGELFF	TGTGCCACCAGCAGAGAAACAGGAGCCACCGGGGAGCTGTTTTTT
few	TRBD1	TRBJ2-7	TRBV29-1	CSVSRGPDEQYF	TGCAGCGTTAGCAGGGGGCCGGACGAGCAGTACTTC
many	-	TRBJ1-3	TRBV10-3	CAIGSEGHSGNTIYF	TGTGCCATCGGAAGTGAGGGACACTCTGGAAACACCATATATTTT
-	TRBD2	TRBJ2-7	TRBV7-8	CASSSISSGKTYEQYF	TGTGCCAGCAGCTCTATCTCTAGCGGGAAAACCTACGAGCAGTACTTC
few	-	TRBJ2-2	TRBV4-1	CASSQDAQRTEGSGELFF	TGCGCCAGCAGCCAAGATGCCCAGCGGACAGAAGGGTCAGGGGAGCTGTTTTTT
few	-	TRBJ1-6	TRBV20-1	CSASLRGGAYNSPLHF	TGCAGTGCTAGTCTGCGGGGCGGAGCCTATAATTCACCCCTCCACTTT
-	-	TRBJ2-5	TRBV7-6	CASSLLYSGRALEETQYF	TGTGCCAGCAGCTTATTATATTCGGGCAGGGCCTTAGAAGAGACCCAGTACTTC
-	-	TRBJ1-2	TRBV20-1	CSARPPTVNYGYTF	TGCAGTGCTAGACCCCCGACAGTTAACTATGGCTACACCTTC
-	-	TRBJ1-2	TRBV20-1	CSARASPGTDYNYGYTF	TGCAGTGCTAGAGCCTCCCCTGGGACCGACTATAACTATGGCTACACCTTC
-	-	TRBJ1-3	TRBV6-1	CASRTLGQAYSGNTIYF	TGTGCCAGCAGGACTTTGGGGCAGGCCTACTCTGGAAACACCATATATTTT
many	-	TRBJ1-1	TRBV5-1	CASSPNTRATEAFF	TGCGCCAGCAGCCCTAATACCAGGGCCACTGAAGCTTTCTTT
-	-	TRBJ2-7	TRBV6-2/TRBV6-3	CASSYSGHYYEQYF	TGTGCCAGCAGTTACTCGGGACATTACTACGAGCAGTACTTC
few	-	TRBJ1-1	TRBV18	CASSIRTPSGAFF	TGTGCCAGCTCAATCCGGACGCCCTCGGGAGCTTTCTTT
few	-	TRBJ1-2	TRBV28	CASSLPASAGYTF	TGTGCCAGCAGTTTGCCAGCCTCCGCGGGCTACACCTTC
-	-	TRBJ2-7	TRBV6-5	CASSYTGHYEQYF	TGTGCCAGCAGTTATACAGGGCACTACGAGCAGTACTTC
few	-	TRBJ2-1	TRBV7-2	CASSLGPISGVEQFF	TGTGCCAGCAGCTTAGGCCCGATCTCTGGGGTAGAGCAGTTCTTC
few	-	TRBJ1-6	TRBV18	CASSPISGYNSPLHF	TGTGCCAGCTCACCAATTTCGGGGTATAATTCACCCCTCCACTTT
-	-	TRBJ1-4	TRBV7-9	CASSLAGWNEKLFF	TGTGCCAGCAGCTTAGCCGGATGGAATGAAAAACTGTTTTTT
-	-	TRBJ2-1	TRBV7-9	CASSPPGNNEQFF	TGTGCCAGCAGCCCTCCAGGAAACAATGAGCAGTTCTTC
few	-	TRBJ1-4	TRBV7-2	CASSSSNKAGKLFF	TGTGCCAGCAGCTCAAGTAACAAGGCGGGGAAACTGTTTTTT
few	-	TRBJ1-1	TRBV20-1	CSARLSGRENTEAFF	TGCAGTGCTCGCTTGTCGGGACGGGAGAACACTGAAGCTTTCTTT
few	-	TRBJ1-6	TRBV28	CASSPTGGNTYNSPLHF	TGTGCCAGCAGCCCCACGGGGGGCAACACCTATAATTCACCCCTCCACTTT
few	-	TRBJ1-5	TRBV20-1	CSASGQAFNQPQHF	TGCAGTGCTAGCGGCCAGGCTTTCAATCAGCCCCAGCATTTT
few	-	TRBJ1-1	TRBV5-4	CASSLKRETEAFF	TGTGCCAGCAGCTTGAAGCGGGAGACTGAAGCTTTCTTT
few	-	TRBJ1-1	TRBV19	CASKGSRNLDTEAFF	TGTGCCAGTAAAGGAAGCCGGAACCTTGACACTGAAGCTTTCTTT
many	-	TRBJ1-2	TRBV12-3/TRBV12-4	CASTQSLGNYHNYGYTF	TGTGCCAGCACCCAAAGTTTAGGAAATTATCATAACTATGGCTACACCTTC
-	-	TRBJ2-3	TRBV3-1	CASSQILGDTQYF	TGTGCCAGCAGCCAGATACTAGGGGATACGCAGTATTTT
few	TRBD1	TRBJ2-7	TRBV6-2/TRBV6-3	CASSSIRDSTYEQYF	TGTGCCAGCAGCTCTATCCGGGACAGTACCTACGAGCAGTACTTC
few	-	TRBJ2-7	TRBV29-1	CSVEDRRGMGEQYF	TGCAGCGTTGAAGATCGGCGGGGAATGGGCGAGCAGTACTTC
-	-	TRBJ2-3	TRBV4-2	CASSHGQGKTDTQYF	TGTGCCAGCAGCCACGGGCAGGGCAAGACAGATACGCAGTATTTT
-	TRBD1	TRBJ2-1	TRBV6-2/TRBV6-3	CASSFQQGASRTYGEQFF	TGTGCCAGCAGTTTCCAACAGGGGGCATCTCGAACATACGGTGAGCAGTTCTTC
-	-	TRBJ2-7	TRBV12-3/TRBV12-4	CASSKGTLSSYEQYF	TGTGCCAGCAGCAAAGGGACACTAAGTTCCTACGAGCAGTACTTC
-	TRBD2	TRBJ2-1	TRBV6-2/TRBV6-3	CASSYSYGRTYNEQFF	TGTGCCAGCAGTTACTCCTACGGGAGGACCTACAATGAGCAGTTCTTC
few	-	TRBJ2-5	TRBV20-1	CSARDTRLRQETQYF	TGCAGTGCTAGAGATACCCGACTAAGACAAGAGACCCAGTACTTC
few	-	TRBJ1-4	TRBV27	CASSVEGRSREKLFF	TGTGCCAGCAGTGTAGAGGGACGAAGCCGCGAAAAACTGTTTTTT
-	-	TRBJ2-3	TRBV5-8	CASSFWAASTDTQYF	TGTGCCAGCAGCTTTTGGGCGGCTAGCACAGATACGCAGTATTTT
once	-	TRBJ2-2	TRBV5-6	CASSSSGELFF	TGTGCCAGCAGCTCCTCAGGGGAGCTGTTTTTT
once	-	TRBJ2-1	TRBV4-3	CASSPNIGDTQFF	TGCGCCAGCAGCCCCAACATCGGGGACACTCAGTTCTTC
-	-	TRBJ2-1	TRBV7-8	CASSFGGPPWDEQFF	TGTGCCAGCAGCTTTGGGGGGCCACCATGGGATGAGCAGTTCTTC
-	-	TRBJ2-5	TRBV28	CASSLSLDQETQYF	TGTGCCAGCAGTTTATCACTCGACCAAGAGACCCAGTACTTC
few	-	TRBJ1-5	TRBV3-1	CASSQVSRGNQPQHF	TGTGCCAGCAGCCAAGTGTCTAGAGGCAATCAGCCCCAGCATTTT